This entry concerns a single TCR beta chain. What it recognizes is unknown. This entry belongs to a study of T cell responses to AZD1222 COVID-19 vaccine. Overall study findings and caveats: It should be noted that donors were predominantly white British and more often female, and clonal diversity was possibly underestimated. Repertoire samples came only from after the peak T cell response. Recipients of AZD1222 seropositive at baseline numbered only 6 or 7.

Germline V gene sequence: CDR1 LGHDT, CDR2 YNNKEL (reference sequence). The CDR3 is made up of 13 amino acids. V was shortened by 4 bases and J by 5 bases, with 9 bases between the two germline ends. Sequencing was performed with immunoSEQ multiplex PCR; in TCRdb, only in-frame clones are kept and a portion is missing. Of 130,000 to 150,000 clones listed, about 87% were seen once; the top ten hold 5% to 6.5%. The chain joins TRBV3-1 (or the pseudogene TRBV3-2) to TRBJ2-1; D may be TRBD1 (5 bases). Source: peripheral blood, taken on day 0 of AZD1222 vaccination. This TCR came from an adult in good health. Here the CDR3 DNA reads TGTGCCAGCAGCCGGGGCAGCAACAATGAGCAGTTCTTC. Protein product: CASSRGSNNEQFF.